This T cell receptor (beta chain) is from a study of T cell responses to AZD1222 COVID-19 vaccine. General study points: The donor group comprised mostly white British people and more females; the analysis possibly underestimated clonal diversity. The study sampled repertoires only after the peak T cell response.

Germline V gene lookup returns CDR1 SGHNT and CDR2 YENEEA. Trimming stripped 6 bases from V and 8 bases from J, with 7 bases between. The CDR3 contains 11 residues. Worth noting for this clone: Its antigen is as yet unknown.

Using immunoSEQ multiplex PCR, the repertoire was profiled, and TCRdb retains in-frame clones only, with some absent. The table records 110,000 or so clones, about 82% of them present only once. Pooled in the analysis were second doses at about 4 or about 12 weeks. This sample comprised peripheral blood, obtained 28 days after the second AZD1222 dose. The genes are TRBV11-3 and TRBJ2-2, with D possibly TRBD2 on 6 matching bases. This TCR derives from an adult who received the AZD1222 COVID-19 vaccine. The CDR3, as DNA: TGTGCCAGCAGGGAGGGAGGGGAGCTGTTTTTT. Translating gives CASREGGELFF.